One sample yielded the 6 T cell receptor beta chains listed below, sequenced in a study of CD4 T cells in relation to SARS-CoV-2 and coronaviruses. Before the COVID-19 pandemic, during about 2010-2019, CD4+ T cells were taken from unexposed donors. CD4+ T cells were isolated from the cells after about ten days of culture. Their antigen targets remain unknown. Here immunoSEQ multiplex PCR was the method, and the copy in TCRdb shows in-frame clones only, minus some. Seen here are under 30,000 clones, roughly four fifths observed once, and the top ten hold more than 12%. The sample comprised CD4+ T cells from PBMCs, cultured in vitro. Receptors originate from a human donor in good health.

The chain links TRBV7-2 to TRBJ2-2; D is unresolved. The CDR3 is made up of 15 amino acids. The ends were cut back, 2 bases at V and 5 bases at J, with 12 bases in the middle. CDR1 and CDR2 (germline): SGHTA, FQGNSA. This CDR3 is CASSLTGPETGELFF. The DNA for the CDR3 is TGTGCCAGCAGCTTAACTGGACCTGAAACCGGGGAGCTGTTTTTT.

CDR3 sequence reads: CASSALERTPGELFF. The DNA for the CDR3 is TGTGCCAGCAGCGCACTGGAAAGGACCCCCGGGGAGCTGTTTTTT. The chain couples TRBV7-2 to TRBJ2-2; D ambiguous. CDR1 and CDR2 from the germline V gene are SGHTA and FQGNSA. CDR3 length: 15 residues. Between the trimmed V and J ends, which lost 5 bases and 6 bases, there was a span of 16 bases.

This clone is a singleton in its sample. The chain recombines TRBV10-2 with TRBJ2-3; 8 bases map to TRBD1. V shed 6 bases and J 5 bases; nucleotides not matched to a gene: 7. This CDR3 is 14 amino acids long. The germline V gene has CDR1 WSHSY and CDR2 SAAADI. CDR3 amino acids: CASRPGQGLDTQYF. The CDR3 DNA reads as TGCGCCAGCAGGCCCGGACAGGGCTTAGATACGCAGTATTTT.

The chain couples TRBV7-2 to TRBJ2-7, with a tentative D call TRBD2 (6 bases). V lost 4 bases, J lost 8 bases, and 21 bases lay in between. Germline V gives CDR1 SGHTA, CDR2 FQGNSA. CDR3 length: 15 amino acids. The CDR3 DNA reads TGTGCCAGCAGCTCAAGGGCGACCAGCCGGGGGAAGCAGTACTTC. This sequence encodes CASSSRATSRGKQYF.

The chain joins TRBV5-3 to TRBJ1-2; 7 bases line up with TRBD1. TRBV5-3 is designated an ORF whose function remains uncertain. Unmatched junction bases numbered 9, after V lost 1 base and J lost 6 bases. CDR3 length: 15 amino acids. The CDR3 sequence is CARSLNRQGRHGYTF. The CDR3 DNA follows: TGTGCCAGAAGCTTGAACAGACAGGGAAGGCATGGCTACACCTTC.

This chain joins TRBV6-2 or TRBV6-3 and TRBJ2-5; 13 positions agree with TRBD2. CDR3 length: 16 residues. Germline V gives CDR1 MNHEY, CDR2 SVGEGT. Trimming took 4 bases from V and 3 from J; bases not matched to a gene: 5. The CDR3 DNA reads TGTGCCAGCAGTTTCGCCGGACTAGCGGGAGAAGAGACCCAGTACTTC. Its protein is CASSFAGLAGEETQYF.